The TCR beta chain described here comes from a study of T-cell memory formation after mild COVID-19. The germline V and J ends were trimmed by 3 bases and 5 bases, with 13 bases remaining between them. The CDR3 loop spans 14 amino acids. The germline V gene has CDR1 SGHVS and CDR2 FQNEAQ. Only a few counts were recorded for this clonotype. TCRdb re-called the 5' RACE reads through MiXCR, storing one row per CDR3 protein. The data hold about 560,000 distinct CDR3 sequences, with 17% observed a single time. This receptor was identified in an adult woman who had mild COVID-19 (a few samples of this study predate the infection). Cell type and time point are not known. This chain links TRBV7-8 with TRBJ1-1; D not resolved. Source material: PBMCs or a T cell subset sorted from them (not recorded which). This CDR3 reads CASSFSTGETEAFF. The CDR3 DNA reads as TGTGCCAGCAGCTTTTCGACCGGCGAGACTGAAGCTTTCTTT.